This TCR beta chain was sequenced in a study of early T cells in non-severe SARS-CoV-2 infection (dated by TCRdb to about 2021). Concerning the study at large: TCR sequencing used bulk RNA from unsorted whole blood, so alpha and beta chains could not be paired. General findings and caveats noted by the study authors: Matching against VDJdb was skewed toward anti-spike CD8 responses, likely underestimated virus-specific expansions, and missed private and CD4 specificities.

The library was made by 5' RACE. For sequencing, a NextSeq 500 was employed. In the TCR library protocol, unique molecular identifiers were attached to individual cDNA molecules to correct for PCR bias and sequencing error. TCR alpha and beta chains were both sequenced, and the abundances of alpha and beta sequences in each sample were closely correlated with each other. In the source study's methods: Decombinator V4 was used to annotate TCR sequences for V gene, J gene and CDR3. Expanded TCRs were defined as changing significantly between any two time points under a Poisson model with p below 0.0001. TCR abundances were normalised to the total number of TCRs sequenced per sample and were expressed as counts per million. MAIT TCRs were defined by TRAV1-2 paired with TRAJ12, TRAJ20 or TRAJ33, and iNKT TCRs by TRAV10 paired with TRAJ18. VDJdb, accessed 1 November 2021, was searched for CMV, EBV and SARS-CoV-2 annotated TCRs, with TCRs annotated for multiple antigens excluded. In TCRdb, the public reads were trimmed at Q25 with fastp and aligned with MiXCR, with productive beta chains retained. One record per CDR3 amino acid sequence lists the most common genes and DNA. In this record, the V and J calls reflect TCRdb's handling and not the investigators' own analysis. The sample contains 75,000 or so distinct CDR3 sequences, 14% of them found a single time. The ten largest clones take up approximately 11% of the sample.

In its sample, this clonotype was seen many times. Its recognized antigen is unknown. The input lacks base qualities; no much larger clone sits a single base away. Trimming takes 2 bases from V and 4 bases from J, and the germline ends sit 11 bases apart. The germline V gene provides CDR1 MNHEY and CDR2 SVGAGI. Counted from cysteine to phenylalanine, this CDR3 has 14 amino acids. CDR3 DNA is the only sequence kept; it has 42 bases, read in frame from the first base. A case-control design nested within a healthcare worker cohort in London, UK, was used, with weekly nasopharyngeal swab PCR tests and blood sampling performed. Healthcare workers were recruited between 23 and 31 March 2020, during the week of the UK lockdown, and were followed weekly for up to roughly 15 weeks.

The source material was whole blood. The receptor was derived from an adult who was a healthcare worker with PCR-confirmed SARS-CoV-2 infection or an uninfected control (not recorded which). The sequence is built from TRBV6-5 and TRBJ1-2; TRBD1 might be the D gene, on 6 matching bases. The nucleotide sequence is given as TGTGCCAGCAGTTACGGCGGGGGCACCTATGGCTACACCTTC. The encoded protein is CASSYGGGTYGYTF.